Shown below are 11 T cell receptor beta chains from a single sample sequenced in a study of T cells after yellow fever vaccination. MiXCR was run by TCRdb on the 5' RACE reads, yielding one entry per CDR3 protein. The repertoire consists of under 550,000 distinct CDR3 sequences, with about a fifth occurring once and the leading ten covering about 15%. Sequenced material: PBMCs, taken approximately 20 days after the first yellow fever vaccination. The receptors were gathered from a man between 18 and 35 years old who received the YFV17D yellow fever vaccine.

This clonotype occurred a few times. The V gene is TRBV3-1, the J gene TRBJ2-7; D unresolved. CDR3 length: 14 amino acids. In germline, CDR1 is LGHDT, CDR2 YNNKEL (reference sequence). The V gene lost 2 bases and the J gene lost 6 bases, with 14 bases spanning the gap. The CDR3 sequence: CASSQPRSSSEQYF. The CDR3 DNA reads as TGTGCCAGCAGCCAACCCAGGAGCTCAAGCGAGCAGTACTTC.

The chain links TRBV21-1 to TRBJ1-5; the table's TRBD1 call for D was not verified on the DNA. TRBV21-1 is a pseudogene. The CDR3 extends over 16 amino acids. The CDR3 DNA sequence: TGTGCCAGCAGCATATGCAAGACAGATAGCAATCAGCCCCAGCATTTT. Its protein product is CASSICKTDSNQPQHF.

In this sample, this clonotype turned up a few times. V usage is TRBV6-6 and J usage is TRBJ2-7; D is unresolved. V lost 5 bases and J 4 bases, leaving 12 bases between the germline ends. This CDR3 spans 13 amino acids. Germline V gene lookup returns CDR1 MNHNY and CDR2 SVGAGI (reference sequence). The CDR3 DNA follows: TGTGCCAGCAGTGGCTGGTTGGGTTACGAGCAGTACTTC. This sequence encodes CASSGWLGYEQYF.

This clonotype occurred a few times. This rearrangement joins TRBV3-1 to TRBJ1-5, with a weak D call TRBD1 (6 bases). The CDR3 is 15 residues long. CDR1 is LGHDT, CDR2 YNNKEL, per germline (reference sequence). The germline V and J ends were trimmed by 0 bases and 5 bases, with 11 bases remaining between them. CDR3 DNA: TGTGCCAGCAGCCAAGAAAGCAGGACAGATCAGCCCCAGCATTTT. Its translation is CASSQESRTDQPQHF.

This clonotype was found a few times. This chain uses TRBV24-1 with TRBJ2-3; TRBD2 matches at 8 bases. Germline V gene lookup returns CDR1 KGHDR and CDR2 SFDVKD. This CDR3 has 15 residues. The ends lost 4 bases at V and 4 bases at J; junction bases unmatched: 6. Written as DNA, the CDR3 is TGTGCCACCAGTGACACCCGGGGGGGAGCAGATACGCAGTATTTT. It is translated as CATSDTRGGADTQYF.

The genes are TRBV23-1 and TRBJ2-3; a weak D match, TRBD2 (7 bases). Being an ORF, TRBV23-1 has a function that is uncertain. The CDR3 spans 16 residues. V lost 0 bases and J 2 bases, leaving 12 bases between the germline ends. CDR3 region: CASSQSGGAATDTQYF. The CDR3 region has the DNA TGCGCCAGCAGTCAATCGGGGGGGGCGGCCACAGATACGCAGTATTTT.

Details on this clonotype: Germline is not matched at one junction end, which may reflect a read error. The chain combines TRBV20-1 with TRBJ2-1, with 11 bases lining up with TRBD2. Germline V gene lookup returns CDR1 DFQATT and CDR2 SNEGSKA (reference sequence). The CDR3 spans 16 residues. The DNA of the CDR3 is TGCAGTGCTAGAGGTAGCGGGGGGGCGGTCCACAATGAGCAGTTTTTC. It is translated as CSARGSGGAVHNEQFF.

This clonotype was seen a handful of times. DNA for the CDR3: TGTGCCAGCAGTGACAACGTTAACACTGAAGCTTTCTTT. Amino acids: CASSDNVNTEAFF. The genes are TRBV12-3 or TRBV12-4 and TRBJ1-1, with D uncertain. With 5 bases removed from V and 2 bases from J, the gap between germline ends came to 9 bases. This CDR3 has 13 amino acids.

This clonotype has just a few counts. V gene TRBV6-5 combines with J gene TRBJ1-1; D is ambiguous. The CDR3 is 11 amino acids. V gave up 6 bases and J gave up 5 bases, with 7 bases separating them. Germline loops: CDR1 MNHEY, CDR2 SVGAGI. The CDR3: CASRKRTEAFF. CDR3 sequence (DNA): TGTGCCAGCAGGAAAAGAACTGAAGCTTTCTTT.

This clonotype came up a few times. The V call is TRBV5-5, the J call TRBJ2-5; the D is unclear. The V gene's germline CDR1 is SGHKS and CDR2 YYEKEE (reference sequence). This CDR3 has 15 amino acids. V was clipped by 2 bases and J by 5 bases, with 16 bases between them. CDR3 nucleotide sequence: TGTGCCAGCAGCTTTTATGGGTCCTTCGGGGAGACCCAGTACTTC. This gives the protein CASSFYGSFGETQYF.

The rearrangement links TRBV7-6 to TRBJ2-3; D perhaps matches TRBD2 (6 bases). The CDR3 is 14 amino acids. Germline values: CDR1 SGHVS, CDR2 FNYEAQ. Between the trimmed V and J ends, which lost 4 bases and 6 bases, there was a span of 14 bases. CDR3: CASSSTLATDTQYF. CDR3 in DNA: TGTGCCAGCAGCTCGACGCTAGCGACCGATACGCAGTATTTT.